These 7 T cell receptor beta chains originate from one sample sequenced in a study of vaccination effects on CD4 cells after COVID-19. These TCRs are of unknown antigen specificity. Produced via immunoSEQ multiplex PCR; TCRdb's table is partial and in-frame only. Of about 47,000 clones listed, around 70% were seen once; the top ten hold around 7%. Cultured cells yielded isolated CD4+ T cells after around 10 days. It was two doses of either the BNT162b2 or mRNA-1273 vaccine that participants received. The sample in question was CD4+ T cells from PBMCs cultured without peptide, obtained after COVID-19 vaccination. These receptors all stem from a human donor who received a COVID-19 vaccine.

V is TRBV6-5 and J is TRBJ2-7; D gene ambiguous. The CDR3 runs 14 residues. Germline-derived CDR1 and CDR2 are MNHEY and SVGAGI. Between the trimmed V and J ends, which lost 6 bases and 1 base, there was a span of 13 bases. The CDR3, as DNA: TGTGCCAGCAGGCAAACAGTTTTTTCCTACGAGCAGTACTTC. This encodes CASRQTVFSYEQYF.

V gene TRBV7-7 combines with J gene TRBJ2-2; 9 nucleotides match TRBD1. The CDR3 runs to 16 residues. The ends lost 1 base at V and 1 base at J; junction bases unmatched: 1. The germline V gene encodes CDR1 SSHAT and CDR2 FNYEAQ (reference sequence). The CDR3 protein is CASSLGTGENTGELFF. DNA for the CDR3: TGTGCCAGCAGCTTAGGGACAGGGGAGAACACCGGGGAGCTGTTTTTT.

The chain is built from TRBV19 and TRBJ2-6; D is perhaps TRBD1 (6 bases). Trimming stripped 0 bases from V and 0 bases from J, with 9 bases between. The CDR3 contains 17 residues. Germline CDR1 LNHDA, CDR2 SQIVND (reference sequence). In nucleotides, the CDR3 is TGTGCCAGTAGTATAGAGACAGGATCCTCTGGGGCCAACGTCCTGACTTTC. This encodes CASSIETGSSGANVLTF.

The V and J genes are TRBV7-6 and TRBJ1-4; 7 bases match TRBD1. The CDR3 has 16 amino acids. Germline trimming cut 6 bases from V and 3 bases from J; bases unmatched to any gene: 10. CDR1 is SGHVS, CDR2 FNYEAQ, per germline. The CDR3 spells CASSRSPGTANEKLFF. Written as DNA, the CDR3 is TGTGCCAGCAGTCGCAGCCCCGGGACAGCTAATGAAAAACTGTTTTTT.

This clone was seen a handful of times. The CDR3 DNA reads as TGTGCCAGTACCTTGACAGGGACATATGGCTACACCTTC. It translates to CASTLTGTYGYTF. This chain links TRBV19 with TRBJ1-2; 7 bases are shared with TRBD1. V dropped 7 bases and J dropped 5; count of bases not matched to a gene: 7. The germline gives CDR1 LNHDA, CDR2 SQIVND (reference sequence). The CDR3 is 13 residues long.

Only a few counts were recorded for this clone. The chain employs TRBV5-1 and TRBJ1-2, with 7 positions matching TRBD1. Germline assignment: CDR1 SGHRS and CDR2 YFSETQ. The CDR3 contains 15 residues. V shed 4 bases, J shed 3 bases, and the junction held 9 bases outside the gene matches. The CDR3 DNA follows: TGCGCCAGCAGCCTTGGAGGGGGCATTGACTATGGCTACACCTTC. Protein product: CASSLGGGIDYGYTF.

This clone has only a few counts. The V gene is TRBV6-5, the J gene TRBJ1-1; D is ambiguous. The CDR3 consists of 13 residues. Germline loops: CDR1 MNHEY, CDR2 SVGAGI. The V and J ends lost 8 bases and 4 bases respectively, with 14 bases between them. The chain's CDR3 is CASHRTGLTEAFF. In DNA, the CDR3 is TGTGCCAGCCATAGGACCGGGCTCACTGAAGCTTTCTTT.